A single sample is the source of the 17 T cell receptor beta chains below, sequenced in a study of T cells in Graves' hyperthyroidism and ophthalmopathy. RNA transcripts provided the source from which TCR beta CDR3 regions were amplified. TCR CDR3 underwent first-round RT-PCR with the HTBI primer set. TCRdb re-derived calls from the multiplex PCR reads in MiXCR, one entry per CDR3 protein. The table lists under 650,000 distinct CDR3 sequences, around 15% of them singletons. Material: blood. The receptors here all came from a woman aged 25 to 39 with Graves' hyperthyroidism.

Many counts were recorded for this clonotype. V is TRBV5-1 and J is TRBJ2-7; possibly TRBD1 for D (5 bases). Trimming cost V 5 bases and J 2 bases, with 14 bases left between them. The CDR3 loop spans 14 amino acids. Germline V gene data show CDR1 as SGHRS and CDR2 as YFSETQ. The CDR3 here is CASRELQGPYEQYF. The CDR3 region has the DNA TGCGCCAGCAGGGAACTGCAGGGTCCCTACGAGCAGTACTTC.

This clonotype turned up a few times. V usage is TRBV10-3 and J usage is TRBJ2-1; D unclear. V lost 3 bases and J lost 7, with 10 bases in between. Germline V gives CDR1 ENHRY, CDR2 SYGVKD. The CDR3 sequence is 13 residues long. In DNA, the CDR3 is TGTGCCATCAGTGACTGGGGTGGGAATGAGCAGTTCTTC. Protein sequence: CAISDWGGNEQFF.

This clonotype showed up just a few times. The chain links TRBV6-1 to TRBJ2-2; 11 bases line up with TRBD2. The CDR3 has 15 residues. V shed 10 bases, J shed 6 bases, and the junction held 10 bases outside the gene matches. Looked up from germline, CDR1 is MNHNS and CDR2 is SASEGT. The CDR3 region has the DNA TGTGCCACACACCTAGCGGGAGGTTGGGCCGGGGAGCTGTTTTTT. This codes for CATHLAGGWAGELFF.

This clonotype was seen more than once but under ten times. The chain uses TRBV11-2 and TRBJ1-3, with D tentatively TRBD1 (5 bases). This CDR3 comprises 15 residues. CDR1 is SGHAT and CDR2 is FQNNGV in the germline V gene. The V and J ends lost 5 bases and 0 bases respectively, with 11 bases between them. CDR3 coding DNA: TGTGCCAGCAGCCGGGGACGAAACTCTGGAAACACCATATATTTT. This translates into CASSRGRNSGNTIYF.

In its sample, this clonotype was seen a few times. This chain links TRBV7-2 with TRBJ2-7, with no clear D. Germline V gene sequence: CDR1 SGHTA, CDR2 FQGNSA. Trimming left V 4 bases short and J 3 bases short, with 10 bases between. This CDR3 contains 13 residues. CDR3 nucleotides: TGTGCCAGCAGCTCTTATCATGGCTACGAGCAGTACTTC. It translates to CASSSYHGYEQYF.

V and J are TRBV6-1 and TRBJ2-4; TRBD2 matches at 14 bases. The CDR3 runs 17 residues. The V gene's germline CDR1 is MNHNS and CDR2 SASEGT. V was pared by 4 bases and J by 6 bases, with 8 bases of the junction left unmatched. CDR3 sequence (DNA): TGTGCCAGCAGTGGCCTGACTAGCGGGAGGGCGCCAAACATTCAGTACTTC. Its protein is CASSGLTSGRAPNIQYF.

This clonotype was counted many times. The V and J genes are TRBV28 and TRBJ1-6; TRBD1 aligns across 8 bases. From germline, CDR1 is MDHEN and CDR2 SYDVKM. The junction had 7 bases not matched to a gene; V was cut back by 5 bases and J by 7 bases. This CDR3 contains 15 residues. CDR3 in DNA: TGTGCCAGCAGTACCCGGACAGGGCCCAATTCACCCCTCCACTTT. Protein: CASSTRTGPNSPLHF.

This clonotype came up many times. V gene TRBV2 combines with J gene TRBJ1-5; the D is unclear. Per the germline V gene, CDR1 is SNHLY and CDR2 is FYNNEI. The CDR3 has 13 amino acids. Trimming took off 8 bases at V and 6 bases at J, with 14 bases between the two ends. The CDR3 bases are TGTGCCAGCTTAAATGTCGACGGTCAGCCCCAGCATTTT. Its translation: CASLNVDGQPQHF.

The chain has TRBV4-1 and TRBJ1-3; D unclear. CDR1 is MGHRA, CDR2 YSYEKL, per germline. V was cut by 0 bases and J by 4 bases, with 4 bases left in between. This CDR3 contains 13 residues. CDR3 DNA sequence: TGCGCCAGCAGCCAAGATCAGGGAAACACCATATATTTT. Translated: CASSQDQGNTIYF.

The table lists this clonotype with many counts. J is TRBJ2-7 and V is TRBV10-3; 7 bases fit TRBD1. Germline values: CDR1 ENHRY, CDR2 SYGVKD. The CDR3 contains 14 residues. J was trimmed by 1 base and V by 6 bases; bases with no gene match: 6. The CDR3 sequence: CAIRETGISYEQYF. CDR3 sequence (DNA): TGTGCCATCAGGGAGACAGGGATTTCCTACGAGCAGTACTTC.

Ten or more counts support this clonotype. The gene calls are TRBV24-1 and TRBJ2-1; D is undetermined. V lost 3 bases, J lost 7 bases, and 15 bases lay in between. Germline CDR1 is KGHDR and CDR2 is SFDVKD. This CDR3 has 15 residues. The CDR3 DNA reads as TGTGCCACCAGTGATCGAGGAGAGGCTAGTAATGAGCAGTTCTTC. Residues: CATSDRGEASNEQFF.

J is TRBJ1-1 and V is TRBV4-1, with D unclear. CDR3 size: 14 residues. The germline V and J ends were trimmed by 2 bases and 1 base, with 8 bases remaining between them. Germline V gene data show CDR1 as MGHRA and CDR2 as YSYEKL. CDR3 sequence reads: CASSQLGKNTEAFF. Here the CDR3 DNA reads TGCGCCAGCAGCCAATTGGGAAAGAACACTGAAGCTTTCTTT.

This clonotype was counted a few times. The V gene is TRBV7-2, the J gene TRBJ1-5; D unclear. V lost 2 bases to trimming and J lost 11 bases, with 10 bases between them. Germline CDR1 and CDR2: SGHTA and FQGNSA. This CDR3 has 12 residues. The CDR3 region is CASSLSVGSQHF. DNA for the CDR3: TGTGCCAGCAGCTTAAGTGTGGGGTCCCAGCATTTT.

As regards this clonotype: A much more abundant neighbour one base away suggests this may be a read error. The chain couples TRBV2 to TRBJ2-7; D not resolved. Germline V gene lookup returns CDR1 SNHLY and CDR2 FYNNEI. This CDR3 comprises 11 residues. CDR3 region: CASKLAYEQDF. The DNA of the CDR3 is TGTGCCAGCAAACTTGCCTACGAGCAGGACTTC.

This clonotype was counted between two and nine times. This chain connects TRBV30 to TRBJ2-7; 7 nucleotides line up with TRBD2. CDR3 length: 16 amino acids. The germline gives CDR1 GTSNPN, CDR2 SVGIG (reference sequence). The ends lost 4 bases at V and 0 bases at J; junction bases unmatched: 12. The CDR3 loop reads CAWNPTSVSLSYEQYF. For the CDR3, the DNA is TGTGCCTGGAACCCAACTAGCGTCAGTCTCTCCTACGAGCAGTACTTC.

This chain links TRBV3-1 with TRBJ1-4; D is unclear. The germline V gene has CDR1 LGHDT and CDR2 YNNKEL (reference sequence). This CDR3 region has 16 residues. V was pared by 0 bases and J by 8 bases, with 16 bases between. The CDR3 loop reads CASSQDWRGDQEKLFF. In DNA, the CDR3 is TGTGCCAGCAGCCAAGATTGGCGGGGTGACCAAGAAAAACTGTTTTTT.

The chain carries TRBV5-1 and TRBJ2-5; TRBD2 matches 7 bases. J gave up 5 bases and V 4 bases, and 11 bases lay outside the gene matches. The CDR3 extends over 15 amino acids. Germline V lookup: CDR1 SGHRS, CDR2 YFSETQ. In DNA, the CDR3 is TGCGCCAGCAGCCCAGGGACCGCCGGGGGGGAGACCCAGTACTTC. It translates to CASSPGTAGGETQYF.